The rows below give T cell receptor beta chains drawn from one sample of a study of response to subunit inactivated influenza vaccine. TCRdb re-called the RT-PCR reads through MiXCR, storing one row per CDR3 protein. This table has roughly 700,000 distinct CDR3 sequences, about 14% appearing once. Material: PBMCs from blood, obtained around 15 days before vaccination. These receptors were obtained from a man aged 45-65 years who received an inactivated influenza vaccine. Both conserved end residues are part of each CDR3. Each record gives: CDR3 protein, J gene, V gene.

cdr3_aa: CASSKDGAGTNSPLHF; j_call: TRBJ1-6; v_call: TRBV21-1
cdr3_aa: CASSLGLAATSSYNEQFF; j_call: TRBJ2-1; v_call: TRBV5-5
cdr3_aa: CASSYEVFQGEQYF; j_call: TRBJ2-7; v_call: TRBV6-2/TRBV6-3
cdr3_aa: CASSPLRGTQPQHF; j_call: TRBJ1-5; v_call: TRBV6-1
cdr3_aa: CASSESMGGMYNEQFF; j_call: TRBJ2-1; v_call: TRBV10-1
cdr3_aa: CASSTGGVAGEKLFF; j_call: TRBJ1-4; v_call: TRBV5-1
cdr3_aa: CASGPGGNIQYF; j_call: TRBJ2-4; v_call: TRBV6-4
cdr3_aa: CATSTTETQYF; j_call: TRBJ2-5; v_call: TRBV15
cdr3_aa: CASSGQSREANYGYTF; j_call: TRBJ1-2; v_call: TRBV28
cdr3_aa: CSAIPGGTNTGELFF; j_call: TRBJ2-2; v_call: TRBV20-1
cdr3_aa: CASSPQVGYGYTF; j_call: TRBJ1-2; v_call: TRBV4-1
cdr3_aa: CASSYSARGANEKLFF; j_call: TRBJ1-4; v_call: TRBV6-5
cdr3_aa: CASNRDSTDTQYF; j_call: TRBJ2-3; v_call: TRBV6-2/TRBV6-3
cdr3_aa: CATSDLGGTWDEQFF; j_call: TRBJ2-1; v_call: TRBV24-1
cdr3_aa: CASSQDVGVGGYTF; j_call: TRBJ1-2; v_call: TRBV4-3
cdr3_aa: CASSSNRGQYEQYF; j_call: TRBJ2-7; v_call: TRBV7-9
cdr3_aa: CSASSFHANTGELFF; j_call: TRBJ2-2; v_call: TRBV20-1
cdr3_aa: CASSLVGGAGQFF; j_call: TRBJ2-1; v_call: TRBV28
cdr3_aa: CASGSGQTQYF; j_call: TRBJ2-5; v_call: TRBV12-5
cdr3_aa: CASSGVEYEQYF; j_call: TRBJ2-7; v_call: TRBV28
cdr3_aa: CSAYLLGGMNTEAFF; j_call: TRBJ1-1; v_call: TRBV20-1
cdr3_aa: CASSFQGRFGEQFF; j_call: TRBJ2-1; v_call: TRBV7-3
cdr3_aa: CASSFTGLSYEQYF; j_call: TRBJ2-7; v_call: TRBV28
cdr3_aa: CASSHVGRDPGGNIQYF; j_call: TRBJ2-4; v_call: TRBV4-2
cdr3_aa: CASSYSGLAGGAYEQYF; j_call: TRBJ2-7; v_call: TRBV6-2/TRBV6-3
cdr3_aa: CSAPGPSMSQYF; j_call: TRBJ2-3; v_call: TRBV20-1
cdr3_aa: CSAQPPSTNEQFF; j_call: TRBJ2-1; v_call: TRBV20-1
cdr3_aa: CASSLSGGGQYF; j_call: TRBJ2-7; v_call: TRBV7-9
cdr3_aa: CASSWAGTVTDTQYF; j_call: TRBJ2-3; v_call: TRBV5-1
cdr3_aa: CASSFSQRNEQFF; j_call: TRBJ2-1; v_call: TRBV12-3/TRBV12-4
cdr3_aa: CASSQGQVFSGANVLTF; j_call: TRBJ2-6; v_call: TRBV4-2
cdr3_aa: CSASRTGEDTQYF; j_call: TRBJ2-3; v_call: TRBV20-1
cdr3_aa: CASSVDPLLLYEQYF; j_call: TRBJ2-7; v_call: TRBV9
cdr3_aa: CASSEWVGPYEQYF; j_call: TRBJ2-7; v_call: TRBV6-1
cdr3_aa: CASSQDRQPQHF; j_call: TRBJ1-5; v_call: TRBV4-3
cdr3_aa: CASRLPPNGYTF; j_call: TRBJ1-2; v_call: TRBV28
cdr3_aa: CASITRDGSYEQYF; j_call: TRBJ2-7; v_call: TRBV6-2/TRBV6-3
cdr3_aa: CASSPLNDRGNEQFF; j_call: TRBJ2-1; v_call: TRBV18
cdr3_aa: CSARARRESSYNEQFF; j_call: TRBJ2-1; v_call: TRBV20-1
cdr3_aa: CSARDLQVSTDTQYF; j_call: TRBJ2-3; v_call: TRBV20-1
cdr3_aa: CASSSNPSDYNEQFF; j_call: TRBJ2-1; v_call: TRBV7-6
cdr3_aa: CASSETSSQETQYF; j_call: TRBJ2-5; v_call: TRBV12-3/TRBV12-4
cdr3_aa: CSVEVTSGDEQYF; j_call: TRBJ2-7; v_call: TRBV29-1
cdr3_aa: CASSYTSGSYEQYF; j_call: TRBJ2-7; v_call: TRBV6-5
cdr3_aa: CASSFRQWGGNEQFF; j_call: TRBJ2-1; v_call: TRBV11-2
cdr3_aa: CASTQGSGVSSPLHF; j_call: TRBJ1-6; v_call: TRBV7-2
cdr3_aa: CSARGKAKTQYF; j_call: TRBJ2-5; v_call: TRBV20-1
cdr3_aa: CASSPYRLAGVSDTQYF; j_call: TRBJ2-3; v_call: TRBV3-1
cdr3_aa: CSARDLTGRNQPQHF; j_call: TRBJ1-5; v_call: TRBV20-1
cdr3_aa: CASSLARDIRDGYTF; j_call: TRBJ1-2; v_call: TRBV5-4
cdr3_aa: CASSYTRTSFFSGETQYF; j_call: TRBJ2-5; v_call: TRBV6-5
cdr3_aa: CASRRAGGGATDTQYF; j_call: TRBJ2-3; v_call: TRBV12-3/TRBV12-4
cdr3_aa: CAISALGTSGDEQYF; j_call: TRBJ2-7; v_call: TRBV10-3
cdr3_aa: CASSFYGTPVNEQYF; j_call: TRBJ2-7; v_call: TRBV12-3/TRBV12-4